The entry below describes one T cell receptor (beta chain). Its antigen is currently unknown. V lost 8 bases and J lost 9; bases outside the gene matches: 9. CDR3 length: 12 residues. CDR1 and CDR2 (germline): MDHEN, SYDVKM. Assay used: immunoSEQ multiplex PCR; TCRdb lists only in-frame clones, some missing. The sample yields 15,000 to 20,000 clones, over 75% seen once. These data come from a study of PD-1 blockade in classical Hodgkin lymphoma. The time point is: newly diagnosed, previously untreated cHL patient sample. Starting with thawed PBMCs, CD4+ T cells were purified by magnetic negative selection. Newly diagnosed, untreated classical Hodgkin lymphoma PBMCs provided comparison. Whole-study findings and limits: A reduction in baseline TCR diversity was reportedly seen in newly diagnosed patients relative to healthy donors. The repertoire differences lack a defined cause, possibly disease activity or prior therapy.

Sequencing used CD4+ T cells from blood. The rearrangement uses TRBV28 and TRBJ1-1; 7 bases fit TRBD1. The clonotype comes from a human donor with classical Hodgkin lymphoma. The CDR3 DNA reads as TGTGCCAGCCGGGAGGGGGCAGGTAAAGCTTTCTTT. Protein product: CASREGAGKAFF.